The 29 T cell receptor beta chains listed next were all sequenced from one sample in a study of control samples from healthy donors and cancer patients. TCRdb's table, derived via immunoSEQ multiplex PCR, lists solely in-frame clones and lacks some. The table shows about 130,000 clones, with approximately 90% occurring only once. Sequencing was done on a sample of blood. These receptors originate from a man younger than 35 in good health.

The chain uses TRBV13 and TRBJ1-1, with 7 nucleotides matching TRBD1. J lost 5 bases, V lost 7 bases, and 7 bases had no gene match. The CDR3 sequence is 13 residues long. Germline V gene data show CDR1 as PRHDT and CDR2 as FYEKMQ (reference sequence). The CDR3 sequence: CASTYTGVTEAFF. CDR3 DNA: TGTGCCAGCACATATACAGGGGTGACTGAAGCTTTCTTT.

This clone has a single count. V and J are TRBV6-5 and TRBJ1-2, with a possible D match to TRBD1 (5 bases). The CDR3 totals 15 residues. The V and J ends lost 7 bases and 5 bases respectively, with 20 bases between them. CDR1 is MNHEY, CDR2 SVGAGI, per germline. DNA of the CDR3: TGTGCCAGCACGAAGGGACGGGCTCGAGAGTATGGCTACACCTTC. Translated: CASTKGRAREYGYTF.

The chain couples TRBV7-2 to TRBJ2-5; D might be TRBD2 (5 bases). V dropped 3 bases and J dropped 5 bases, with 13 bases sitting between them. The CDR3 has 14 residues. Germline-derived CDR1 and CDR2 are SGHTA and FQGNSA. CDR3 sequence reads: CASSFYRDGETQYF. In DNA, the CDR3 is TGTGCCAGCAGCTTTTACCGGGATGGGGAGACCCAGTACTTC.

This chain connects TRBV30 to TRBJ1-5, with 8 nucleotides matching TRBD1. V lost 0 bases to trimming and J lost 3 bases; unmatched junction nucleotides: 4. The V gene's germline CDR1 is GTSNPN and CDR2 SVGIG (reference sequence). The CDR3 length is 15 residues. The chain's CDR3 is CAWSVPGQVNQPQHF. In nucleotides, the CDR3 is TGTGCCTGGAGTGTACCGGGACAGGTCAATCAGCCCCAGCATTTT. Looking up the rest from reference TRBV30 and TRBJ1-5 gives the full variable domain: SQTIHQWPATLVQPVGSPLSLECTVEGTSNPNLYWYRQAAGRGLQLLFYSVGIGQISSEVPQNLSASRPQDRQFILSSKKLLLSDSGFYLCAWSVPGQVNQPQHFGDGTRLSIL.

V is TRBV6-6 and J is TRBJ2-2; 9 nucleotides match TRBD1. Germline-derived CDR1 and CDR2 are MNHNY and SVGAGI (reference sequence). The junction had 10 bases not matched to a gene; V was cut back by 6 bases and J by 2 bases. The CDR3 runs to 17 residues. The CDR3 is CASRRSTGGRNTGELFF. CDR3 DNA sequence: TGTGCCAGCAGACGATCAACAGGGGGCCGCAACACCGGGGAGCTGTTTTTT.

Of note for this clone: One end of the junction does not line up with germline, which may come from a read error. J is TRBJ2-2 and V is TRBV19; possible D gene TRBD2, 6 bases. The CDR3 spans 12 residues. Germline V gene lookup returns CDR1 LNHDA and CDR2 SQIVND (reference sequence). CDR3 amino acids: CVSSLATGELFF. The CDR3 DNA is TGTGTCAGTTCACTAGCCACCGGGGAGCTGTTTTTT.

This sequence joins TRBV19 and TRBJ2-3; 14 positions agree with TRBD2. The germline gives CDR1 LNHDA, CDR2 SQIVND (reference sequence). The CDR3 loop spans 17 amino acids. With V trimmed by 5 bases and J by 3 bases, 7 bases remained unmatched. CDR3 nucleotides: TGTGCCAGTAGTTCCCGGACTAGCGGGGGGATAACAGATACGCAGTATTTT. Protein sequence: CASSSRTSGGITDTQYF.

This clone showed up just a few times. The same CDR3 can be traced to other DNA sequences in this sample. The CDR3, as DNA: TGTGCCAGCAGCCAAGGGGGTCTGGCCCCCTACGAGCAGTACTTC. Its protein is CASSQGGLAPYEQYF. The chain uses TRBV3-1 (or the pseudogene TRBV3-2) and TRBJ2-7; D ambiguous. The CDR3 extends over 15 amino acids. Germline CDR1 reads LGHDT; CDR2 reads YNNKEL (reference sequence). V lost 1 base to trimming and J lost 2 bases, with 12 bases between them.

The CDR3 DNA reads TGTGCCAGCAGCCAGGACAGGGGCACCGGGGAGCTGTTTTTT. Translating gives CASSQDRGTGELFF. The chain has TRBV11-1 and TRBJ2-2; 9 nucleotides match TRBD1. This CDR3 is 14 amino acids long. Trimming at V came to 5 bases and at J to 4 bases, leaving 2 bases not matched to a gene. Germline V gene sequence: CDR1 SGHAT, CDR2 FQDESV (reference sequence). The entire variable domain, with the rest obtained from reference TRBV11-1 and TRBJ2-2, is as follows: EAEVAQSPRYKITEKSQAVAFWCDPISGHATLYWYRQILGQGPELLVQFQDESVVDDSQLPKDRFSAERLKGVDSTLKIQPAELGDSAMYLCASSQDRGTGELFFGEGSRLTVL.

The CDR3 DNA is TGTGCCAGCAGCTTATATCTTTGGACGGTCAGCAATCAGCCCCAGCATTTT. The encoded protein is CASSLYLWTVSNQPQHF. The chain links TRBV7-2 to TRBJ1-5; unclear D gene. Per germline, CDR1 SGHTA and CDR2 FQGNSA. Deletions cut 2 bases from V and 1 base from J, with 15 bases between. The CDR3 is 17 amino acids.

The J gene is TRBJ1-5, the V gene TRBV5-3; D is uncertain. TRBV5-3 is recorded as an ORF, its role being uncertain. The length of the CDR3 is 16 residues. V was shortened by 4 bases and J by 4 bases, with 18 bases between the two germline ends. As DNA, the CDR3 is TGTGCCAGAAGCGGCGGGGTCAGGAATGCAAATCAGCCCCAGCATTTT. This encodes CARSGGVRNANQPQHF.

V usage is TRBV27 and J usage is TRBJ2-3; 11 bases align to TRBD2. The CDR3 has 16 amino acids. CDR1 is MNHEY and CDR2 is SMNVEV in the germline V gene (reference sequence). V was pared by 4 bases and J by 4 bases, with 7 bases of the junction left unmatched. Written as DNA, the CDR3 is TGTGCCAGCAGTTCCATAGCGGGGGGGGACCCAGATACGCAGTATTTT. It encodes CASSSIAGGDPDTQYF.

This sequence joins TRBV9 and TRBJ1-2; 8 bases align to TRBD1. Germline values: CDR1 SGDLS, CDR2 YYNGEE. Trimming took 4 bases from V and 3 from J; bases not matched to a gene: 8. The CDR3 has 15 amino acids. This CDR3 reads CASSPQDRDYYGYTF. In DNA, the CDR3 is TGTGCCAGCAGCCCCCAGGACAGGGACTACTATGGCTACACCTTC.

The table lists this clone with a count of one. DNA for the CDR3: TGTGCCAGCACCCTACAGGGGTTAGGTGGAAACACCATATATTTT. Translated, it gives CASTLQGLGGNTIYF. This chain uses TRBV3-1 (or the pseudogene TRBV3-2) with TRBJ1-3, with 7 bases lining up with TRBD1. The germline CDR1 and CDR2 sequences are LGHDT and YNNKEL (reference sequence). Trimming cost V 7 bases and J 3 bases; bases outside gene matches: 9. The length of the CDR3 is 15 residues.

J is TRBJ1-1 and V is TRBV10-3, with a weak D call TRBD1 (6 bases). The CDR3 has 16 amino acids. Trimming left V 0 bases short and J 5 bases short, with 16 bases between. CDR1 is ENHRY and CDR2 is SYGVKD in the germline V gene. CDR3: CAISESSRTESTEAFF. As DNA, the CDR3 is TGTGCCATCAGTGAGTCATCCCGGACAGAGTCAACTGAAGCTTTCTTT.

The table lists this clone with a count of one. The V call is TRBV11-2, the J call TRBJ1-2, with unresolved D. The CDR3 is made up of 14 amino acids. V was cut by 0 bases and J by 7 bases, with 12 bases left in between. Looked up from germline, CDR1 is SGHAT and CDR2 is FQNNGV. CDR3 region: CASSLDFAVGGYTF. CDR3 DNA sequence: TGTGCCAGCAGCTTAGATTTCGCGGTCGGTGGCTACACCTTC.

The chain links TRBV27 to TRBJ2-7; TRBD1 matches at 8 bases. Per the germline V gene, CDR1 is MNHEY and CDR2 is SMNVEV (reference sequence). The CDR3 covers 14 residues. The V and J ends lost 6 bases and 6 bases, in that order; junction bases with no gene match: 10. The CDR3 protein is CASRRGQARGEQYF. CDR3 DNA: TGTGCCAGCAGGCGGGGACAGGCGCGAGGCGAGCAGTACTTC.

The gene calls are TRBV30 and TRBJ1-2, with D possibly being TRBD1 (6 bases). CDR1 is GTSNPN, CDR2 SVGIG, per germline (reference sequence). This CDR3 spans 12 amino acids. The V gene lost 3 bases and the J gene lost 6 bases, with 11 bases spanning the gap. This CDR3 is CAWSRGGNGYTF. CDR3 bases: TGTGCCTGGAGCAGGGGCGGTAATGGCTACACCTTC.

The V call is TRBV7-6, the J call TRBJ1-4; D remains unclear. The CDR3 is 14 amino acids. Trimming shortened V by 2 bases and J by 0 bases, and 4 bases separated the two germline ends. CDR1 SGHVS and CDR2 FNYEAQ come from the germline V gene. The CDR3 nucleotides are TGTGCCAGCAGCTTAAGTCCAACTAATGAAAAACTGTTTTTT. Translated, it gives CASSLSPTNEKLFF.

The chain couples TRBV12-3 or TRBV12-4 to TRBJ2-3; weak D call: TRBD2 (6 bases). V lost 3 bases and J lost 5, with 6 bases in between. The CDR3 totals 12 residues. This CDR3 is CASSFGGDTQYF. The CDR3 DNA reads as TGTGCCAGCAGTTTCGGGGGAGATACGCAGTATTTT.

The chain carries TRBV6-5 and TRBJ2-3; a possible D gene is TRBD1 (5 bases). The CDR3 consists of 15 residues. CDR1 is MNHEY and CDR2 is SVGAGI in the germline V gene. The V end lost 9 bases, the J end lost 1 base, and 17 bases lay between the germline ends. For the CDR3, the DNA is TGTGCCAGTGCTAAGGGGCTAGTCGGCACAGATACGCAGTATTTT. Translated, it gives CASAKGLVGTDTQYF.

With respect to this clone: Sequence at one end of the junction differs from germline and may be a read error. This rearrangement joins TRBV6-1 to TRBJ1-2; weak D call: TRBD1 (6 bases). The CDR3 sequence is 15 residues long. Germline CDR1 MNHNS, CDR2 SASEGT. CDR3 amino acids: CASSDPGTPPDGHTF. As DNA, the CDR3 is TGTGCCAGCAGTGATCCCGGGACACCGCCCGATGGCCACACCTTC.

The CDR3 DNA reads TGTGCCAGCAGCCCCGCGGCCAGGGGGCCTGGGGAGCTGTTTTTT. It yields the protein CASSPAARGPGELFF. The chain combines TRBV5-6 with TRBJ2-2; 8 bases map to TRBD1. Germline loops: CDR1 SGHDT, CDR2 YYEEEE. V gave up 4 bases and J gave up 8 bases; unmatched junction bases: 10. CDR3 length: 15 amino acids.

The rearrangement links TRBV9 to TRBJ1-6; D call uncertain. Germline CDR1 SGDLS, CDR2 YYNGEE. V lost 3 bases and J 9 bases, leaving 16 bases between the germline ends. The CDR3 extends over 15 amino acids. This chain's CDR3 is CASSGGALQSSPLHF. The CDR3 DNA is TGTGCCAGCAGCGGTGGTGCCCTGCAGTCTTCACCCCTCCACTTT. Full variable domain (missing parts from reference TRBV9 and TRBJ1-6): DSGVTQTPKHLITATGQRVTLRCSPRSGDLSVYWYQQSLDQGLQFLIQYYNGEERAKGNILERFSAQQFPDLHSELNLSSLELGDSALYFCASSGGALQSSPLHFGNGTRLTVT.

The J gene is TRBJ2-3, the V gene TRBV9; the D gene is possibly TRBD1 (5 bases). Trimming stripped 4 bases from V and 3 bases from J, with 9 bases between. The germline V gene encodes CDR1 SGDLS and CDR2 YYNGEE. This CDR3 is 13 amino acids long. The CDR3 loop is CASSLRQTDTQYF. CDR3 nucleotides: TGTGCCAGCAGCCTACGACAGACAGATACGCAGTATTTT. The full variable domain, rest sourced from reference TRBV9 and TRBJ2-3, is DSGVTQTPKHLITATGQRVTLRCSPRSGDLSVYWYQQSLDQGLQFLIQYYNGEERAKGNILERFSAQQFPDLHSELNLSSLELGDSALYFCASSLRQTDTQYFGPGTRLTVL.

The chain couples TRBV6-5 to TRBJ2-1, with TRBD1 matching 8 bases. J was trimmed by 8 bases and V by 4 bases; bases with no gene match: 1. Germline V gene lookup returns CDR1 MNHEY and CDR2 SVGAGI. This CDR3 spans 12 amino acids. In DNA, the CDR3 is TGTGCCAGCAGTTCGACAGGGGATGAGCAGTTCTTC. Amino acid sequence: CASSSTGDEQFF.

This clone came up once. This chain connects TRBV10-3 to TRBJ1-2, with 7 positions matching TRBD1. CDR1 and CDR2 from the germline V gene are ENHRY and SYGVKD. This CDR3 is 18 amino acids long. V dropped 7 bases and J dropped 5; count of bases not matched to a gene: 22. CDR3 sequence: CAITDARTGPQEKYGYTF. The DNA of the CDR3 is TGTGCCATCACGGACGCGCGGACAGGACCACAAGAAAAATATGGCTACACCTTC.

The CDR3 here is CASSSKQGLGPQHF. The DNA of the CDR3 is TGTGCCAGCAGCTCGAAACAGGGTTTAGGGCCCCAGCATTTT. This rearrangement joins TRBV7-2 to TRBJ1-5, with D perhaps matching TRBD1 (6 bases). V was clipped by 4 bases and J by 9 bases, with 16 bases between them. Looked up from germline, CDR1 is SGHTA and CDR2 is FQGNSA. The CDR3 is 14 residues long.

The genes are TRBV18 and TRBJ1-5; weak D call: TRBD1 (5 bases). Germline loops: CDR1 KGHSH, CDR2 LQKENI. V shed 3 bases and J shed 7 bases, with 19 bases lying between them. CDR3 size: 16 residues. The CDR3 nucleotides read TGTGCCAGCTCACCGCAAGGGACCTGGGCAGGACAGCCCCAGCATTTT. It codes for CASSPQGTWAGQPQHF.